Presented here are 16 T cell receptor beta chains from one specimen sequenced in a study of OX40 agonist ivuxolimab in advanced cancers. TCRdb keeps only in-frame clones here, not all; method: immunoSEQ multiplex PCR. The table has some 95,000 clones, 70% to 90% seen once; the top ten hold 0.75% to 0.95%. This material consisted of CD4+ or CD8+ T cells sorted from blood, taken in a trial of the OX40 agonist ivuxolimab. All receptors derive from an adult with an advanced solid tumor such as melanoma, head and neck, liver or kidney cancer.

This clone was detected only once. J is TRBJ1-2 and V is TRBV5-5, with D maybe TRBD1 (5 bases). Germline V gives CDR1 SGHKS, CDR2 YYEKEE (reference sequence). V lost 4 bases and J 4 bases, leaving 17 bases between the germline ends. This CDR3 is 15 amino acids long. CDR3 region: CASSPRDGEGYGYTF. The CDR3 DNA sequence: TGTGCCAGCAGCCCCAGGGACGGGGAGGGCTATGGCTACACCTTC. The full variable domain, its missing parts supplied by reference TRBV5-5 and TRBJ1-2, is DAGVTQSPTHLIKTRGQQVTLRCSPISGHKSVSWYQQVLGQGPQFIFQYYEKEERGRGNFPDRFSARQFPNYSSELNVNALLLGDSALYLCASSPRDGEGYGYTFGSGTRLTVV.

This chain links TRBV7-2 with TRBJ1-1; D remains ambiguous. There are 13 residues in the CDR3. Germline V gene lookup returns CDR1 SGHTA and CDR2 FQGNSA. The V gene lost 3 bases and the J gene lost 0 bases, with 5 bases spanning the gap. The CDR3 loop reads CASSFQLNTEAFF. The CDR3 DNA sequence: TGTGCCAGCAGCTTTCAGTTGAACACTGAAGCTTTCTTT.

This clone was observed a few times. The chain links TRBV4-3 to TRBJ2-7; no clear D gene. V gave up 1 base and J gave up 0 bases, with 13 bases separating them. Germline V gene lookup returns CDR1 LGHNA and CDR2 YSLEER. The CDR3 covers 16 residues. CDR3 nucleotides: TGCGCCAGCAGCCAAGTATTAGGGCCTCTCTCCTACGAGCAGTACGTC. Translated, it gives CASSQVLGPLSYEQYV.

This clone appeared a few times. V and J are TRBV27 and TRBJ2-3; 7 bases map to TRBD2. CDR1 is MNHEY and CDR2 is SMNVEV in the germline V gene (reference sequence). This CDR3 is built from 14 residues. V dropped 2 bases and J dropped 1; count of bases not matched to a gene: 0. The chain's CDR3 is CASSLGGGTDTQYF. The CDR3 coding sequence is TGTGCCAGCAGTTTAGGGGGGGGCACAGATACGCAGTATTTT.

This clone came up a few times. The rearrangement uses TRBV4-1 and TRBJ1-1, with D uncertain. V was pared by 0 bases and J by 0 bases, with 14 bases between. The CDR3 consists of 17 residues. Germline-derived CDR1 and CDR2 are MGHRA and YSYEKL. CDR3 loop: CASSQDKDSALNTEAFF. DNA for the CDR3: TGCGCCAGCAGCCAAGATAAGGATTCCGCCTTGAACACTGAAGCTTTCTTT.

This chain joins TRBV4-3 and TRBJ1-1; no clear D gene. CDR1 is LGHNA, CDR2 YSLEER, per germline. There are 15 residues in the CDR3. The ends were cut back, 0 bases at V and 1 base at J, with 9 bases in the middle. In DNA, the CDR3 is TGCGCCAGCAGCCAAGACTCGACGGGGAACACTGAAGCTTTCTTT. As protein: CASSQDSTGNTEAFF.

This clone was picked up a small number of times. The V call is TRBV10-1, the J call TRBJ1-1; D gene unclear. Deletions cut 3 bases from V and 1 base from J, with 6 bases between. The CDR3 spans 13 residues. Germline CDR1 reads WNHNN; CDR2 reads SYGVQD (reference sequence). Written as DNA, the CDR3 is TGCGCCAGCAGTGACGAGAAGAACACTGAAGCTTTCTTT. Translated, it gives CASSDEKNTEAFF.

The chain uses TRBV4-2 and TRBJ1-2; 8 bases map to TRBD1. Germline values: CDR1 LGHNA, CDR2 YNFKEQ. This CDR3 is built from 14 residues. The ends lost 4 bases at V and 5 bases at J; junction bases unmatched: 6. The CDR3 loop is CASSPQGAGYGYTF. The CDR3 nucleotides read TGTGCCAGCAGCCCGCAGGGGGCGGGGTATGGCTACACCTTC.

The chain is built from TRBV6-6 and TRBJ1-5; tentative D call: TRBD1 (5 bases). V lost 6 bases and J lost 6, with 9 bases in between. Germline V lookup: CDR1 MNHNY, CDR2 SVGAGI (reference sequence). This CDR3 comprises 12 residues. The CDR3 sequence: CASSHGAQPQHF. The CDR3 DNA is TGTGCCAGCAGCCACGGGGCTCAGCCCCAGCATTTT.

The chain employs TRBV30 and TRBJ2-5; 9 bases are a match to TRBD2. The CDR3 extends over 13 amino acids. Germline V gene data show CDR1 as GTSNPN and CDR2 as SVGIG (reference sequence). V shed 7 bases and J 5 bases; nucleotides not matched to a gene: 8. CDR3 sequence: CASSKTSGETQYF. The CDR3 region has the DNA TGTGCCTCCTCGAAGACTAGCGGCGAGACCCAGTACTTC.

V gene TRBV11-2 combines with J gene TRBJ2-1, with 9 bases aligning to TRBD2. The germline V gene has CDR1 SGHAT and CDR2 FQNNGV. V was pared by 4 bases and J by 4 bases, with 8 bases of the junction left unmatched. The CDR3 length is 16 residues. CDR3 sequence: CASSSSSGRPYNEQFF. CDR3 in DNA: TGTGCCAGCAGCTCCTCAAGCGGGAGGCCATACAATGAGCAGTTCTTC.

The chain employs TRBV6-5 and TRBJ2-5; 7 bases map to TRBD2. Per the germline V gene, CDR1 is MNHEY and CDR2 is SVGAGI. V lost 6 bases and J lost 5; bases outside the gene matches: 9. This CDR3 has 14 residues. CDR3 in amino acids: CASSLRTGGETQYF. CDR3 nucleotides: TGTGCCAGCAGCCTAAGGACGGGGGGTGAGACCCAGTACTTC.

CDR3 in DNA: TGTGCCAGCAGCTTGGGAGGGGACCTCTACGAGCAGTACTTC. Encoded protein: CASSLGGDLYEQYF. The V and J genes are TRBV5-4 and TRBJ2-7; D could derive from TRBD1 or TRBD2 (5 bases each). The ends were cut back, 0 bases at V and 3 bases at J, with 10 bases in the middle. The CDR3 spans 14 residues. Germline V CDR1 and CDR2: SGHNT, YYREEE (reference sequence).

V gene TRBV7-3 combines with J gene TRBJ2-1; TRBD2 is a possible D gene (5 bases). The CDR3 has 14 amino acids. Germline CDR1 is SGHTA and CDR2 is FQGTGA. Trimming removed 6 bases from V and 5 bases from J, with 14 bases in between. The CDR3 coding sequence is TGTGCCAGCAGGTCATTAGCGAGGAACAATGAGCAGTTCTTC. It translates to CASRSLARNNEQFF.

The genes are TRBV27 and TRBJ2-3; 10 nucleotides match TRBD2. This CDR3 spans 13 amino acids. With 10 bases clipped from V and 6 bases from J, the junction kept 7 bases outside the gene matches. Germline CDR1 is MNHEY and CDR2 is SMNVEV (reference sequence). The CDR3 protein is CATWTSGSDTQYF. Written as DNA, the CDR3 is TGTGCCACCTGGACTAGCGGCTCCGATACGCAGTATTTT.

J is TRBJ2-7 and V is TRBV5-1; TRBD1 agrees at 8 bases. Germline CDR1 SGHRS, CDR2 YFSETQ. The CDR3 loop spans 15 amino acids. The junction had 8 bases not matched to a gene; V was cut back by 3 bases and J by 3 bases. In DNA, the CDR3 is TGCGCCAGCAGCTCAGAAGGGACAGGCCTCTACGAGCAGTACGTC. Protein sequence: CASSSEGTGLYEQYV.